Listed below are T cell receptor beta chains from one sample, sequenced in a study of PD-1 blockade in classical Hodgkin lymphoma. Assay: immunoSEQ multiplex PCR; the TCRdb copy retains only in-frame clones and omits some. The data show roughly 30,000 clones, around 89% seen once. The sample consisted of CD4+ T cells from blood. The receptors come from a human donor with classical Hodgkin lymphoma. Both conserved end residues are trimmed from each CDR3. The D gene is left open where the match is weak. The size of a clone is reported for some rows only, either as once, few or many, or as a class for expanded clones.

d_gene: NA
abundance: NA
j_gene: TRBJ2-3
v_gene: TRBV7-8
CDR3aa: ASSLVSAGMGTDTQY

d_gene: NA
abundance: NA
j_gene: TRBJ1-1
v_gene: TRBV19
CDR3aa: ASSLAGPGTEAF

d_gene: NA
abundance: NA
j_gene: TRBJ1-5
v_gene: TRBV28
CDR3aa: ASSLPAGGNQPQH

d_gene: NA
abundance: few
j_gene: TRBJ1-2
v_gene: TRBV6-5
CDR3aa: ASSRPGRGNGYT

d_gene: NA
abundance: NA
j_gene: TRBJ1-3
v_gene: TRBV5-6
CDR3aa: ASSPRGLWSSGNTIY

d_gene: TRBD1
abundance: once
j_gene: TRBJ2-3
v_gene: TRBV5-1
CDR3aa: ASSTQGAGTDTQY

d_gene: NA
abundance: NA
j_gene: TRBJ2-5
v_gene: TRBV6-1
CDR3aa: ASRLAQETQY

d_gene: NA
abundance: NA
j_gene: TRBJ1-5
v_gene: TRBV6-1
CDR3aa: ASRQTRPQH

d_gene: TRBD1
abundance: NA
j_gene: TRBJ1-2
v_gene: TRBV6-1
CDR3aa: ASKPTGVISYGYT

d_gene: NA
abundance: NA
j_gene: TRBJ1-1
v_gene: TRBV5-1
CDR3aa: ASSLGTYRVGTEAF

d_gene: TRBD2
abundance: NA
j_gene: TRBJ2-3
v_gene: TRBV7-2
CDR3aa: ASSPGLAGDTDTQY

d_gene: NA
abundance: NA
j_gene: TRBJ1-1
v_gene: TRBV11-2
CDR3aa: ASSFGGSNTEAF

d_gene: NA
abundance: NA
j_gene: TRBJ2-5
v_gene: TRBV15
CDR3aa: ATSSRGGMETQY

d_gene: TRBD1
abundance: NA
j_gene: TRBJ1-2
v_gene: TRBV5-1
CDR3aa: ASSGAGTGGASYGYT

d_gene: TRBD1
abundance: NA
j_gene: TRBJ1-5
v_gene: TRBV28
CDR3aa: ASTPRGEGNQPQH

d_gene: NA
abundance: NA
j_gene: TRBJ2-2
v_gene: TRBV18
CDR3aa: ASSPMTAQPNTGELF

d_gene: TRBD1
abundance: once
j_gene: TRBJ2-7
v_gene: TRBV5-1
CDR3aa: ASSTTDRAYEQY

d_gene: NA
abundance: NA
j_gene: TRBJ1-3
v_gene: TRBV29-1
CDR3aa: STPGSGNTIY

d_gene: NA
abundance: NA
j_gene: TRBJ2-1
v_gene: TRBV7-9
CDR3aa: ASSFADRGDEQF

d_gene: NA
abundance: NA
j_gene: TRBJ1-2
v_gene: TRBV10-1
CDR3aa: ASSENLNYGYT

d_gene: NA
abundance: NA
j_gene: TRBJ1-5
v_gene: TRBV18
CDR3aa: ASSPSPGVGQPQH

d_gene: NA
abundance: NA
j_gene: TRBJ1-4
v_gene: TRBV7-2
CDR3aa: ASSLAWGEKLF

d_gene: NA
abundance: NA
j_gene: TRBJ1-6
v_gene: TRBV14
CDR3aa: ASSRDLNSPLH

d_gene: TRBD2
abundance: NA
j_gene: TRBJ2-1
v_gene: TRBV18
CDR3aa: ASSQTSEGGF

d_gene: TRBD1
abundance: few
j_gene: TRBJ1-6
v_gene: TRBV10-2
CDR3aa: ASLGTENNSPLH

d_gene: TRBD2
abundance: once
j_gene: TRBJ2-1
v_gene: TRBV5-5
CDR3aa: ASSWTGTSVNNEQF

d_gene: NA
abundance: NA
j_gene: TRBJ1-3
v_gene: TRBV18
CDR3aa: ASSPRQDTSGNTIY

d_gene: TRBD2
abundance: NA
j_gene: TRBJ2-7
v_gene: TRBV2
CDR3aa: ASSLAGVFYEQY

d_gene: NA
abundance: NA
j_gene: TRBJ1-1
v_gene: TRBV18
CDR3aa: ASSPQGRTEAF

d_gene: NA
abundance: once
j_gene: TRBJ2-7
v_gene: TRBV5-5
CDR3aa: ASSLNRPEDEQY

d_gene: TRBD1
abundance: NA
j_gene: TRBJ1-1
v_gene: TRBV5-1
CDR3aa: ASSLNDREWGEAF

d_gene: NA
abundance: NA
j_gene: TRBJ2-6
v_gene: TRBV6-6
CDR3aa: ASSPGKVPGANVLT

d_gene: NA
abundance: NA
j_gene: TRBJ1-6
v_gene: TRBV5-4
CDR3aa: ASSSGGSSSGSPLH

d_gene: NA
abundance: NA
j_gene: TRBJ2-5
v_gene: TRBV7-8
CDR3aa: ASSLAGRSGPETQY

d_gene: TRBD2
abundance: once
j_gene: TRBJ2-1
v_gene: TRBV7-2
CDR3aa: ASSLAGTSGNNEQF

d_gene: NA
abundance: NA
j_gene: TRBJ2-1
v_gene: TRBV28
CDR3aa: ASGSGEQF

d_gene: NA
abundance: NA
j_gene: TRBJ1-5
v_gene: TRBV5-1
CDR3aa: ASSLGPSHSNQPQH

d_gene: TRBD2
abundance: NA
j_gene: TRBJ2-7
v_gene: TRBV28
CDR3aa: ASSLAGDYEQY

d_gene: NA
abundance: NA
j_gene: NA
v_gene: TRBV7-2
CDR3aa: ASSFGTGIYEQY

d_gene: TRBD1
abundance: NA
j_gene: TRBJ2-7
v_gene: TRBV5-6
CDR3aa: ASSDDRVRREQY

d_gene: TRBD1
abundance: NA
j_gene: TRBJ1-2
v_gene: TRBV10-2
CDR3aa: ASRTGAFANYGYT

d_gene: NA
abundance: NA
j_gene: TRBJ1-1
v_gene: TRBV7-9
CDR3aa: ASSERGSDTEAF

d_gene: TRBD2
abundance: NA
j_gene: TRBJ2-5
v_gene: TRBV18
CDR3aa: ASSRIAGGETQY

d_gene: TRBD2
abundance: NA
j_gene: TRBJ2-7
v_gene: TRBV4-3
CDR3aa: ASSQNLAGSSYEQY

d_gene: TRBD1
abundance: NA
j_gene: TRBJ2-3
v_gene: TRBV19
CDR3aa: ASSIVTGGADTQY

d_gene: TRBD1
abundance: NA
j_gene: TRBJ1-3
v_gene: TRBV4-1
CDR3aa: ASSQKPRQGALDGNTIY